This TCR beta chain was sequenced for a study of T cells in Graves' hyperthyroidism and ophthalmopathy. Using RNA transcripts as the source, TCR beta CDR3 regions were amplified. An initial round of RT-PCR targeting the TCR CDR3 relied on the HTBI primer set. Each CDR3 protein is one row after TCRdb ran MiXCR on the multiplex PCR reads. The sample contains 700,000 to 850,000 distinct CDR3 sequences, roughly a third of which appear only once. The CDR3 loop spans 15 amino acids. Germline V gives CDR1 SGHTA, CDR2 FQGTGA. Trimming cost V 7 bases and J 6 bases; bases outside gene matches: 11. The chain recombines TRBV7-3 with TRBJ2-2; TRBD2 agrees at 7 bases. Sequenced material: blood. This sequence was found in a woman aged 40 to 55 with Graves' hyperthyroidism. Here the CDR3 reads CASTWLLADPGELFF. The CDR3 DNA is TGTGCCAGCACTTGGTTGCTAGCGGACCCCGGGGAGCTGTTTTTT.